The clone carrying this TCR beta chain was counted once. Antigen: not known. Assay: immunoSEQ multiplex PCR; the TCRdb copy retains only in-frame clones and omits some. The sample records approximately 56,000 clones, over 75% being singletons. This record belongs to a study of PD-L1 blockade in urothelial cancer. General study results and limits: Below-median pretreatment blood TCR clonality was a predictor of better survival.

Indicated time point: pretreatment peripheral blood. Germline V gene sequence: CDR1 DFQATT, CDR2 SNEGSKA (reference sequence). The CDR3 loop spans 11 amino acids. Trimming stripped 2 bases from V and 8 bases from J, with 9 bases between. The genes are TRBV20-1 and TRBJ1-2; D possibly corresponds to TRBD1 (6 bases). This clonotype was obtained from a man aged 65 to 85 with urothelial cancer. Sample: PBMCs, taken around atezolizumab (anti-PD-L1) treatment. The CDR3 here is CSARSGEGYTF. DNA of the CDR3: TGCAGTGCTAGATCAGGGGAGGGCTACACCTTC.